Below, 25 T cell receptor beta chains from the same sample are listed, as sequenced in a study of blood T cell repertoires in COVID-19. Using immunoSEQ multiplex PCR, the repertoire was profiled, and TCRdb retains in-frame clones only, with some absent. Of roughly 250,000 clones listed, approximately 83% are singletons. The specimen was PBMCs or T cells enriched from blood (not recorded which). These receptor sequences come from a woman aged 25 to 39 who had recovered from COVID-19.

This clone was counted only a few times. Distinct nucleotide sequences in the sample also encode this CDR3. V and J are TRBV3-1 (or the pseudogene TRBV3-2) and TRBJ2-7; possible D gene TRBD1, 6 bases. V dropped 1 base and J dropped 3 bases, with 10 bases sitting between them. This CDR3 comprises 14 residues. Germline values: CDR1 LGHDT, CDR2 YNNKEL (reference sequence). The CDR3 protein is CASSQGRGGYEQYF. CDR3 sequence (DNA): TGTGCCAGCAGCCAAGGCCGAGGGGGCTACGAGCAGTACTTC.

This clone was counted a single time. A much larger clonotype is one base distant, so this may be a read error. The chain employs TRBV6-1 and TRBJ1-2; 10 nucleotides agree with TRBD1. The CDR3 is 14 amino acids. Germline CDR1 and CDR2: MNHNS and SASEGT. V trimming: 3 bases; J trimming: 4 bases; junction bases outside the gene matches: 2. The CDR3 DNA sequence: TGTGCCAGCAGTGACGGGACAGGGGCCTATGGCTACACCTTC. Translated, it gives CASSDGTGAYGYTF.

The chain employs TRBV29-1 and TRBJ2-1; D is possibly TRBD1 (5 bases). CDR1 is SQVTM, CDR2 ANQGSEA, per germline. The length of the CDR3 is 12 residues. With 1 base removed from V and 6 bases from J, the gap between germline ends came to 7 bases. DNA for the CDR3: TGCAGCGTTGAAGGTAGGGGCAATGAGCAGTTCTTC. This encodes CSVEGRGNEQFF.

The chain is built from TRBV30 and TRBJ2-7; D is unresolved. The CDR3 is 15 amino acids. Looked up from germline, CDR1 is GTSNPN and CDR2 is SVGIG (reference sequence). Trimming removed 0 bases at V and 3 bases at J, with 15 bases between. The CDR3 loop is CAWSVPPIPYYEQYF. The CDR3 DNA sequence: TGTGCCTGGAGTGTACCCCCCATCCCCTACTACGAGCAGTACTTC.

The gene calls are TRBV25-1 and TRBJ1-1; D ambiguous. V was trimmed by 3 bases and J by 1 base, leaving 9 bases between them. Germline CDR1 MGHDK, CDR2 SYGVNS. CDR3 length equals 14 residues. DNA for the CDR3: TGTGCCAGCAGTGATCGCCGGAGGAACACTGAAGCTTTCTTT. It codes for CASSDRRRNTEAFF.

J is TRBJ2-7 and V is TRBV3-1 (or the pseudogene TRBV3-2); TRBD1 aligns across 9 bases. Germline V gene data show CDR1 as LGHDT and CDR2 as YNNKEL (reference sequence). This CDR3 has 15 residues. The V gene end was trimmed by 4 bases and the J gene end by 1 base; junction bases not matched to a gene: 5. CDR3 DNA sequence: TGTGCCAGCAGCCCGGGACAGGGAAGGTCCTACGAGCAGTACTTC. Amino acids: CASSPGQGRSYEQYF.

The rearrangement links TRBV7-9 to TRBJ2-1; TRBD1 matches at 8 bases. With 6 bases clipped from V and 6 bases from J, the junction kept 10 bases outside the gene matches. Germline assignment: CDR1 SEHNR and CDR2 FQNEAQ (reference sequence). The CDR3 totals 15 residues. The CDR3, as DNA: TGTGCCAGCAGGAGCTTCCAGGGGGCCGGCAATGAGCAGTTCTTC. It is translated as CASRSFQGAGNEQFF.

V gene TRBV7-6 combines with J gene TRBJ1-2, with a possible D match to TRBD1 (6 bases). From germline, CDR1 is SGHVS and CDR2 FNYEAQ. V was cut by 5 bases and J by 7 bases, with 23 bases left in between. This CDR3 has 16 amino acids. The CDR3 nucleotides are TGTGCCAGCAGCCCGAGGACCGGGACACACCTATTTGGCTACACCTTC. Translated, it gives CASSPRTGTHLFGYTF.

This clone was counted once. Here the CDR3 DNA reads TGCAGCGTCACCCAGGGGGCAGGTGGCTACACCTTC. It is translated as CSVTQGAGGYTF. The chain combines TRBV29-1 with TRBJ1-2, with TRBD1 matching 8 bases. Trimming took 6 bases from V and 7 from J; bases not matched to a gene: 7. The CDR3 length is 12 residues. Germline V lookup: CDR1 SQVTM, CDR2 ANQGSEA.

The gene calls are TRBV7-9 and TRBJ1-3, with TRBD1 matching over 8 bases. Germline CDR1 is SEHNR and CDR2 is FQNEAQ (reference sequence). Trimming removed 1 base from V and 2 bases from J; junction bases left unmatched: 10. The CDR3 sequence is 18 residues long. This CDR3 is CASSLEGVGDRTGNTIYF. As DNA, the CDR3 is TGTGCCAGCAGCTTAGAGGGAGTAGGGGACAGGACTGGAAACACCATATATTTT.

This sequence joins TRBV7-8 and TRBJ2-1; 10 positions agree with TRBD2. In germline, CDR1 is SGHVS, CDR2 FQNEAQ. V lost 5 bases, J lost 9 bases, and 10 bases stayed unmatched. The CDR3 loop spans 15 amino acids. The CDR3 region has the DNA TGTGCCAGCAGCCCCTCCGGGACTAGCGTTAGTGAGCAGTTCTTC. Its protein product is CASSPSGTSVSEQFF.

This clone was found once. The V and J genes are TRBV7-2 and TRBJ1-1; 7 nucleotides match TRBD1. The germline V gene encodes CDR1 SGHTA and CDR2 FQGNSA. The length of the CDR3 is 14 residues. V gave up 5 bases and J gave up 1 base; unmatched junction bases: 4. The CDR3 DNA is TGTGCCAGCAGCCGGGACAGAAGGAACACTGAAGCTTTCTTT. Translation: CASSRDRRNTEAFF.

CDR3 DNA: TGTGCCAGCTCACCAATAACGCCGGGACAGGGAGGGAGCAATCAGCCCCAGCATTTT. Amino acid sequence: CASSPITPGQGGSNQPQHF. The chain links TRBV18 to TRBJ1-5; 9 bases agree with TRBD1. This CDR3 comprises 19 residues. Germline CDR1 reads KGHSH; CDR2 reads LQKENI. Germline trimming cut 2 bases from V and 1 base from J; bases unmatched to any gene: 12.

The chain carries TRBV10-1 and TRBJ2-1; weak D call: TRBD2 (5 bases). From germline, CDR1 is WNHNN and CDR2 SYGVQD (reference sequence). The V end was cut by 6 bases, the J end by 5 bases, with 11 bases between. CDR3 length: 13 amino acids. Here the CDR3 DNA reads TGCGCCAGCAGCGCGGGCGTACACAATGAGCAGTTCTTC. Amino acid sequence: CASSAGVHNEQFF.

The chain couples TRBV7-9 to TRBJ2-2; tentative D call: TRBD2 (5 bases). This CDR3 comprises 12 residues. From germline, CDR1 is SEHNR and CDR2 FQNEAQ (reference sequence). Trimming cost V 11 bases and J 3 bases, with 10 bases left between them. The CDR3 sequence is CARGSDTGELFF. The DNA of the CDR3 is TGTGCCCGAGGGTCGGACACCGGGGAGCTGTTTTTT.

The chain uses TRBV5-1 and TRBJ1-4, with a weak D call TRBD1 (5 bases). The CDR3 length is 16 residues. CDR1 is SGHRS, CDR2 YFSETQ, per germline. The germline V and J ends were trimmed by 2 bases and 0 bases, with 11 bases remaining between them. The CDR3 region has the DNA TGCGCCAGCAGCTTCCGGGGGATTGCAACTAATGAAAAACTGTTTTTT. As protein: CASSFRGIATNEKLFF.

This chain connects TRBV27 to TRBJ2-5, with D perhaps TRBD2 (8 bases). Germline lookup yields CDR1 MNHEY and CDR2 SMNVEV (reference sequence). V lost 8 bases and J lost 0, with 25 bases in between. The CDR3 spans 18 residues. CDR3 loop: CASGRGGGVSGDQETQYF. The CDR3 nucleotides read TGTGCCAGCGGCAGGGGGGGTGGAGTTAGCGGGGACCAAGAGACCCAGTACTTC.

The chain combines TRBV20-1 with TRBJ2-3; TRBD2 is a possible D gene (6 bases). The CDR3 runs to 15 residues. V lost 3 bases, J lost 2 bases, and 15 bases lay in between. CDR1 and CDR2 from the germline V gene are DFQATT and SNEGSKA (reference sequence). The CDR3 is CSASRREPFTDTQYF. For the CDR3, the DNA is TGCAGTGCTAGTAGGCGGGAACCCTTCACAGATACGCAGTATTTT.

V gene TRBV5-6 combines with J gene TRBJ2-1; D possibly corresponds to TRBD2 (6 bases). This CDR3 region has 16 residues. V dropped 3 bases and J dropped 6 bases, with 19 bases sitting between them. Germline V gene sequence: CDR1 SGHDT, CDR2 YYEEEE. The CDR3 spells CASSSFGGSGINEQFF. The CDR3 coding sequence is TGTGCCAGCAGCTCCTTTGGAGGGAGTGGTATCAATGAGCAGTTCTTC.

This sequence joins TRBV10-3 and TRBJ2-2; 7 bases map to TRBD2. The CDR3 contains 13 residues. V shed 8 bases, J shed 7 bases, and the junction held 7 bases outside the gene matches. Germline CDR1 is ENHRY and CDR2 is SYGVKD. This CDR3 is CAIGEAGLGELFF. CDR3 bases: TGTGCCATCGGAGAAGCGGGACTCGGGGAGCTGTTTTTT.

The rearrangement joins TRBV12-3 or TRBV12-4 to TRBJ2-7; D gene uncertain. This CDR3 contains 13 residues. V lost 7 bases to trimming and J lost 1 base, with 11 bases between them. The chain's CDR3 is CASNSETSYEQYF. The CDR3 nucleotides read TGTGCCAGCAATTCGGAGACTTCCTACGAGCAGTACTTC.

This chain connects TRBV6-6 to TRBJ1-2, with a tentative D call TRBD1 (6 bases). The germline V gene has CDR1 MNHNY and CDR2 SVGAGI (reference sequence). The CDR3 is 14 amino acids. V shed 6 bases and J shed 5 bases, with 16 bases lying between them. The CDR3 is CASRSLGAEYGYTF. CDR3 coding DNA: TGTGCCAGCAGATCCTTGGGGGCGGAATATGGCTACACCTTC.

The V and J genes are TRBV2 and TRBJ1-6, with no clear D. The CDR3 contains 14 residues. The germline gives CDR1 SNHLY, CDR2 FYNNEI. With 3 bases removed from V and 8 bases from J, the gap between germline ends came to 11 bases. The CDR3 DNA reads TGTGCCAGCAGTGAGGTCGGGGAGGATTCACCCCTCCACTTT. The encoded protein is CASSEVGEDSPLHF.

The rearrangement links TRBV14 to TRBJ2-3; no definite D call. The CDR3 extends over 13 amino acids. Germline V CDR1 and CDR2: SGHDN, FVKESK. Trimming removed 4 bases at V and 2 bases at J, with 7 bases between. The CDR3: CASSRTHTDTQYF. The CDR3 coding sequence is TGTGCCAGCAGCCGTACTCACACAGATACGCAGTATTTT.

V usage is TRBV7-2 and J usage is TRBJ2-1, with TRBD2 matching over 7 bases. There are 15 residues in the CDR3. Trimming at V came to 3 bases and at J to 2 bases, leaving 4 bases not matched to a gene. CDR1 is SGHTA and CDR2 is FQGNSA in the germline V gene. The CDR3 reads CASSFARGAYNEQFF. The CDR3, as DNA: TGTGCCAGCAGCTTCGCCCGGGGGGCCTACAATGAGCAGTTCTTC.